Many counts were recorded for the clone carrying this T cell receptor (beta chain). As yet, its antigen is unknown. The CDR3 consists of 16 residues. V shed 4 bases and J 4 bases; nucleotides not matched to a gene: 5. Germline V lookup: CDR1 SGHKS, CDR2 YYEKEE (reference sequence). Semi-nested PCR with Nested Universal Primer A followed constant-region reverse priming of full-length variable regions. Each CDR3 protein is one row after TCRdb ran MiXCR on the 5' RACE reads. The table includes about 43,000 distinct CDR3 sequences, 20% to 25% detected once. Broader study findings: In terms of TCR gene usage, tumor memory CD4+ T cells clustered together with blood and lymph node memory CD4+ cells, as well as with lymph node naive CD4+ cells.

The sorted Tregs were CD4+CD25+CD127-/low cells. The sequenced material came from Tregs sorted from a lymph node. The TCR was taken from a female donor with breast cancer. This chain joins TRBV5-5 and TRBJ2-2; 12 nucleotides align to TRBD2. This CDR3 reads CASSATSGRSTGELFF. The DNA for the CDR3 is TGTGCCAGCAGCGCTACTAGCGGGAGGAGCACCGGGGAGCTGTTTTTT.